The sequence of this T cell receptor (beta chain) was determined in a study of cytomegalovirus exposure and HLA in healthy donors. Losses at the gene ends were 3 bases for V and 6 bases for J; bases not matched to a gene: 8. CDR1 is SGDLS, CDR2 YYNGEE, per germline. This CDR3 is built from 14 residues. Study observations and caveats: The investigators catalogued 150 or so TCR beta chains as cytomegalovirus-associated. Some V segments, TRBV6-2 and TRBV6-3 among them, were indistinguishable and were therefore excluded. For most TCR beta V segments, an earlier analysis put the productive rate at about 90% or about 30% of the time. Highly shared variants forming one cluster were likely a sequencing artifact.

In the case of this clone: Its antigen is currently unknown.

The PCR used 60 Vbeta and 13 Jbeta primers. Some clones are missing from TCRdb's copy, which holds only in-frame ones; the method was immunoSEQ multiplex PCR. Among roughly 58,000 clones listed, 80% were seen once. This receptor was obtained from a woman aged 40 to 50 in good health and CMV-seronegative. The sample taken for sequencing was PBMCs. The J gene is TRBJ2-7, the V gene TRBV9; 8 bases line up with TRBD1. CDR3 in amino acids: CASSEGQGIGEQYF. CDR3 DNA sequence: TGTGCCAGCAGCGAAGGACAGGGAATAGGCGAGCAGTACTTC.